This T cell receptor (beta chain) was identified during a study of beta chain features in type 1 diabetes. Expressed TCRB transcripts got sequenced, as all isolated RNA was reverse transcribed. Naive, central memory and regulatory T cell samples yielded about 3.57 million reads on average. Some clones are missing from TCRdb's copy, which holds only in-frame ones; the method was immunoSEQ multiplex PCR. The sample holds about 190,000 clones, approximately 7.8% seen once. A remark on this clone: What it binds is unknown.

CD45RO/CCR7/CD25/CD127/CD95/CD27 separated CD4+ naive, central memory, regulatory and stem cell-like memory cells by sorting. Germline CDR1 is SGDLS and CDR2 is YYNGEE. The ends lost 0 bases at V and 1 base at J; junction bases unmatched: 7. The CDR3 consists of 17 residues. General study points: Among patients with Type 1 diabetes, TCRB CDR3s were moderately but significantly shorter in every one of the four CD4+ subsets.

The sequenced sample was central memory CD4+ T cells from blood. The sequence derives from a woman in her thirties or forties with type 1 diabetes. The chain employs TRBV9 and TRBJ2-5; the match to TRBD2 covers 9 bases. The CDR3 is CASSVGDSGGLQETQYF. In DNA, the CDR3 is TGTGCCAGCAGCGTAGGGGATAGCGGGGGCCTCCAAGAGACCCAGTACTTC.